The clone carrying this TCR beta chain has just a few counts. Germline trimming cut 7 bases from V and 5 bases from J; bases unmatched to any gene: 5. The CDR3 loop spans 11 amino acids. The germline V gene encodes CDR1 SQVTM and CDR2 ANQGSEA. This entry comes from a study of early T cells in non-severe SARS-CoV-2 infection. TCRdb re-called the 5' RACE reads through MiXCR, storing one row per CDR3 protein. The top ten hold less than 15% of the sample, which has 50,000 to 60,000 distinct CDR3 sequences, 9.5% to 11% seen once. The chain has TRBV29-1 and TRBJ2-7; 7 nucleotides line up with TRBD2. The specimen sequenced was whole blood. The receptor's source is an adult who was a healthcare worker with PCR-confirmed SARS-CoV-2 infection or an uninfected control (not recorded which). The CDR3 nucleotides are TGCAGCGCCGGGACTAACAACGAGCAGTACTTC. It specifies CSAGTNNEQYF.